This T cell receptor beta chain came from a study of cytomegalovirus exposure and HLA in healthy donors. Study-wide results and caveats: Specific recognition of CMV antigens was confirmed in vitro for a few chains (all CMV-associated). The majority of TCR sequences were rare, yet some public TCRs appeared in many donors.

The CDR3 is 16 residues long. Germline V gives CDR1 PRHDT, CDR2 FYEKMQ (reference sequence). After removal of 4 bases from V and 6 bases from J, the junction contained 9 bases not matched to a gene. Concerning this clone itself: Its antigen is undetermined.

This table comes from immunoSEQ multiplex PCR, and its TCRdb copy is limited to in-frame clones, with some not included. The sample includes roughly 150,000 clones, 90% to 95% seen only once; the top ten take 0.6% to 0.85%. This receptor was obtained from a man aged 18 to 29 in good health and CMV-seronegative. The chain recombines TRBV13 with TRBJ2-1, with TRBD1 matching over 10 bases. Material for sequencing was PBMCs. This CDR3 reads CASSSPGTGEFNEQFF. The CDR3 DNA sequence: TGTGCCAGCAGCTCCCCCGGGACAGGGGAATTCAATGAGCAGTTCTTC.